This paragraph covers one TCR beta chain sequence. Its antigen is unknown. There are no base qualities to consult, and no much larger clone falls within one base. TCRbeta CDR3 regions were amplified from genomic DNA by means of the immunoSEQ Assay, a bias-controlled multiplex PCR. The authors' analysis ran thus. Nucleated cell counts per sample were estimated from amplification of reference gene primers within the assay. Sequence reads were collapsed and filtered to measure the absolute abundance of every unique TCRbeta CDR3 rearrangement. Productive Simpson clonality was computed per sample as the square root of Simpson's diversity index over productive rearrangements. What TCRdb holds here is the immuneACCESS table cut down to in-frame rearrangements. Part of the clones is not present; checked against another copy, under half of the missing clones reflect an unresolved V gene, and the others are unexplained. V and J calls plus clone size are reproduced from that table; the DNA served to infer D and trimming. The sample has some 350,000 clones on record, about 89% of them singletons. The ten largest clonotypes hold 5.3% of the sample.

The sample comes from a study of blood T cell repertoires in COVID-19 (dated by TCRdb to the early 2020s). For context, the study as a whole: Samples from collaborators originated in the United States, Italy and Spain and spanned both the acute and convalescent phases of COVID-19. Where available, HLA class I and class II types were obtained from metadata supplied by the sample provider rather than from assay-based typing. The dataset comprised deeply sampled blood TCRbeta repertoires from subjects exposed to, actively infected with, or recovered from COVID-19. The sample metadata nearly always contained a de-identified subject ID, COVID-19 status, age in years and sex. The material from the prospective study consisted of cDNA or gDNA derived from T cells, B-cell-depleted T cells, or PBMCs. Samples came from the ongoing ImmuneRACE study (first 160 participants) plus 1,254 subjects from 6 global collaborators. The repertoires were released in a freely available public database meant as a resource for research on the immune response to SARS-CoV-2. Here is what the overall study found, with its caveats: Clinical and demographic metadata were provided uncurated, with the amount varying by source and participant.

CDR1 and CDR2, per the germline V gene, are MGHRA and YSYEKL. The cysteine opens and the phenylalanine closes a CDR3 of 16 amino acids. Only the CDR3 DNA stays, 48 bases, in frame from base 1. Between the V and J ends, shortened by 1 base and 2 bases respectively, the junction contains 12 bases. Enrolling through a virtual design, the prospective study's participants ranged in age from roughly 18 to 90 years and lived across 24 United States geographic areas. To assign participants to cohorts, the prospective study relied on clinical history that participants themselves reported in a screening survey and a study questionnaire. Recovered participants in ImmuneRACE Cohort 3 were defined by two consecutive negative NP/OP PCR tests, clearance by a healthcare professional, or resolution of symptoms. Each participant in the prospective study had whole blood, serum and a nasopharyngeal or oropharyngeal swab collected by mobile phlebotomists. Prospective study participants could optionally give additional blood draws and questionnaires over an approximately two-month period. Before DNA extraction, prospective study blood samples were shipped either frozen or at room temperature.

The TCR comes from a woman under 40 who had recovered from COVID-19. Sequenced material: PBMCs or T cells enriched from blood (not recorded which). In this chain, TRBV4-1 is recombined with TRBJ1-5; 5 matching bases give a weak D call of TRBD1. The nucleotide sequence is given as TGCGCCAGCAGCCAAGGACCAGGGAGGGGCAATCAGCCCCAGCATTTT. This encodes CASSQGPGRGNQPQHF.